This entry features one T cell receptor beta chain sequence. Its antigen has not been determined. It has no much larger one-base neighbor in the sample; base qualities were not kept. TCRbeta CDR3 regions were amplified from genomic DNA by means of the immunoSEQ Assay, a bias-controlled multiplex PCR. On the study's bioinformatics: Nucleated cell counts per sample were estimated from amplification of reference gene primers within the assay. To quantify the absolute abundance of each unique TCRbeta CDR3 rearrangement, sequence reads were collapsed and filtered. For each sample, productive Simpson clonality was calculated as the square root of Simpson's diversity index over productive rearrangements. TCRdb took over this immuneACCESS table, retaining in-frame rearrangements with V and J assigned. Such tables are incomplete; in checked studies, under half of the missing clones stem from an unresolved V gene, and the remainder is unexplained. V, J and clone size derive from that table, while D and trimming were established from the DNA sequence. The sample includes roughly 130,000 clones, with roughly 86% observed a single time. The ten largest clones represent around 3.6% of the sample.

Each collaborating institution followed its own protocols to collect whole blood in K2EDTA tubes. For TCRbeta analysis, collaborators shipped samples in one of three forms: frozen whole blood, isolated PBMCs, or DNA extracted from either of those sample types. V drops 2 bases and J drops 6 bases, leaving 10 bases in between. As encoded in the germline V gene, CDR1 is MNHEY while CDR2 is SVGAGI. Including cysteine and phenylalanine, the CDR3 has 13 amino acids. CDR3 DNA only is kept here, 39 bases in frame from base 1. These data originate in a study of blood T cell repertoires in COVID-19 (dated by TCRdb to 2018 to 2021). A note on the overall study: Samples from collaborators originated in the United States, Italy and Spain and spanned both the acute and convalescent phases of COVID-19. The prospective study material was composed of cDNA or gDNA derived from T cells, B-cell-depleted T cells, or PBMCs. Subjects who had been exposed to COVID-19, were actively infected with it, or had recovered from it provided the deeply sampled blood TCRbeta repertoires that made up the dataset. A freely available public database, intended as a resource for researchers studying the immune response to SARS-CoV-2, is where the repertoires were released. The samples were drawn from the first 160 participants of the ongoing ImmuneRACE study and from 950 to 1,500 subjects provided by 6 global collaborators. A de-identified subject ID, COVID-19 status, age in years and sex were almost always included in the sample metadata. Where HLA class I and class II types were available, the types were taken from metadata supplied by the sample provider, not from assay-based typing. Paper-wide results and their limitations: The quantity of clinical and demographic metadata differed by source and by participant and was supplied without curation.

The source of this sequence is a woman aged 60 to 75 with acute or convalescent COVID-19. The sample taken for sequencing was peripheral blood. Recombination joined TRBV6-5 with TRBJ1-1; the D gene cannot be resolved reliably. At the DNA level, the sequence is TGTGCCAGCAGTTACGGGAGGATCGCTGAAGCTTTCTTT. It encodes CASSYGRIAEAFF.